The sequence of this T cell receptor beta chain was determined in a study of blood T cell repertoires in COVID-19. For the study at large: In each case, the material was cDNA or gDNA derived from T cells, B-cell-depleted T cells, or PBMCs.

This CDR3 has 10 residues. Deletions cut 10 bases from V and 6 bases from J, with 9 bases between. In the study's own analysis: Estimation of nucleated cell counts was performed using reference gene primer amplification. Libraries were prepared by immunoSEQ multiplex PCR; TCRdb keeps only in-frame clonotypes and omits some of them. V and J calls and clone size are given by that table; D and trimming were obtained from the DNA. Of tens of thousands of clones detected, around 75% appear once; the ten largest clones hold more than 15%. The V call is TRBV12-3 or TRBV12-4, the J call TRBJ1-2; D gene ambiguous. The TCR sequence derives from a woman of 80 years or more with active or convalescent COVID-19. The material sequenced was peripheral blood. CDR3 residues: CATLHNGYTF. Written as DNA, the CDR3 is TGTGCCACACTACACAATGGCTACACCTTC.